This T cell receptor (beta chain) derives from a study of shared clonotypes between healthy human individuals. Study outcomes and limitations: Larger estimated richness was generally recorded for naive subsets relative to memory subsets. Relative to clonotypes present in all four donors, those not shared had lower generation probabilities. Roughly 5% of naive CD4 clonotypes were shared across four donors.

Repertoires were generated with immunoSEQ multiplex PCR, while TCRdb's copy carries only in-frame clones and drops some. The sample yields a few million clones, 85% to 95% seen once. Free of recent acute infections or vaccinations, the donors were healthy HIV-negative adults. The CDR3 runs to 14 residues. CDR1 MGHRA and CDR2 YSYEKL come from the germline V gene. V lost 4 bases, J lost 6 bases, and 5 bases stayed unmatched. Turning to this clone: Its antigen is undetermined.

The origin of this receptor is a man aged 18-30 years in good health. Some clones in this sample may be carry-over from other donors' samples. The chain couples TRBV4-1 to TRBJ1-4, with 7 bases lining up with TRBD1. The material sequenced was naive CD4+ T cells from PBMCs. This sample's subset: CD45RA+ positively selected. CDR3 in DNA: TGCGCCAGCAGCCGGGAGGGGACAGATGAAAAACTGTTTTTT. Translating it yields CASSREGTDEKLFF.